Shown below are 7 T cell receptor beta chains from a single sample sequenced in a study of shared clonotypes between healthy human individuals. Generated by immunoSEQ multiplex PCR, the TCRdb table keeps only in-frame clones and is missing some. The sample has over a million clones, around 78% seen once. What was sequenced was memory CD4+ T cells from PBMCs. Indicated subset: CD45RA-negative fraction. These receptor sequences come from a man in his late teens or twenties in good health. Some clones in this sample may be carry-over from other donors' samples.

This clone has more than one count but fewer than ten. As DNA, the CDR3 is TGCAGCGTTGTTAAGAAATACGCTGAAGCTTTCTTT. Its translation: CSVVKKYAEAFF. The V gene is TRBV29-1, the J gene TRBJ1-1; D remains unclear. Per the germline V gene, CDR1 is SQVTM and CDR2 is ANQGSEA. V was shortened by 4 bases and J by 6 bases, with 12 bases between the two germline ends. The CDR3 runs 12 residues.

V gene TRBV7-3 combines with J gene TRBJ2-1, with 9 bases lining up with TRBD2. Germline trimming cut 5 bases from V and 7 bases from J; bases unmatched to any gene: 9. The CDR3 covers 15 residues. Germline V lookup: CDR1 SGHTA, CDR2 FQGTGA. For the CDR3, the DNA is TGTGCCAGCAGCCCCTCCCGCGGACTAGCGAATGAGCAGTTCTTC. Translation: CASSPSRGLANEQFF.

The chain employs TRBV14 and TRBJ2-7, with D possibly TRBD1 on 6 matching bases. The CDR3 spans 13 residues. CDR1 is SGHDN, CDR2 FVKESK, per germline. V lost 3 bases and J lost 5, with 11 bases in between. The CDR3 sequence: CASSQQQGHEQYF. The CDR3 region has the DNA TGTGCCAGCAGCCAGCAACAGGGCCACGAGCAGTACTTC. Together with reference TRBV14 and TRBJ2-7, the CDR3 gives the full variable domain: EAGVTQFPSHSVIEKGQTVTLRCDPISGHDNLYWYRRVMGKEIKFLLHFVKESKQDESGMPNNRFLAERTGGTYSTLKVQPAELEDSGVYFCASSQQQGHEQYFGPGTRLTVT.

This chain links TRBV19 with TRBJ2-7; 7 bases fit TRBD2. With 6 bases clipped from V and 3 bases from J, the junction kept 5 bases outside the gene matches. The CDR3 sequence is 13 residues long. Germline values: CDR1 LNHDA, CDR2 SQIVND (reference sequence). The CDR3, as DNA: TGTGCCAGTAGCCGTGGGGGGGTCTACGAGCAGTACTTC. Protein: CASSRGGVYEQYF.

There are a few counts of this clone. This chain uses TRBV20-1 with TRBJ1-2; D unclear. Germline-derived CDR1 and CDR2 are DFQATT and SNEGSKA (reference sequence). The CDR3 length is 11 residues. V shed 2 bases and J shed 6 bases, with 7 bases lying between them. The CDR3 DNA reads TGCAGTGCTAGATCGGAGAATGGCTACACCTTC. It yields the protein CSARSENGYTF.

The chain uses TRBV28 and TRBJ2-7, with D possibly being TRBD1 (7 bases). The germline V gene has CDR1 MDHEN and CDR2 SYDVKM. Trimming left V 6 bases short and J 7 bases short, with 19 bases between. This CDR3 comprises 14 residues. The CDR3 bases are TGTGCCAGCAGGGCGGGAAACAGGGGAAGGGAGCAGTACTTC. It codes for CASRAGNRGREQYF.

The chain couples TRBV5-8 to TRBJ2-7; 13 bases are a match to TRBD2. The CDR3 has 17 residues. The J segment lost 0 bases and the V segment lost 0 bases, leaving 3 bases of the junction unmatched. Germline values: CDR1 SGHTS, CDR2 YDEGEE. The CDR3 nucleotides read TGTGCCAGCAGCTTGGGTGGACTAGCGGGAGTCTCCTACGAGCAGTACTTC. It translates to CASSLGGLAGVSYEQYF.